This record covers a single T cell receptor beta chain. Its antigen remains undetermined. Per-base quality was not reported, and no clone a single base away is much larger than it. Participants in the prospective study were enrolled through a virtual design, were aged 18 to 89 years, and lived in roughly 25 United States geographic areas. In the prospective study, cohorts were assigned on the basis of participant-reported clinical history obtained from a screening survey and a study questionnaire. Mobile phlebotomists in the prospective study collected whole blood, serum and a nasopharyngeal or oropharyngeal swab from every participant. Over an approximately 2-month period, participants in the prospective study had the option of providing additional blood draws and questionnaires. Prospective study blood samples were shipped either frozen or at room temperature before DNA extraction. The germline V gene gives CDR1 as SGHNT and CDR2 as YENEEA. The CDR3 covers 16 residues, taking in both the cysteine and the phenylalanine. The only DNA kept is the CDR3, 48 bases in frame from the first base. For this chain, trimming is 2 bases at the V end and 5 bases at the J end, and the number of junction bases without a gene match is 12.

This specimen comes from a study of blood T cell repertoires in COVID-19 (dated by TCRdb to 2020 to 2022). For the study in its entirety: Samples from collaborators originated in the United States, Italy and Spain and spanned both the acute and convalescent phases of COVID-19. The material from the prospective study consisted of cDNA or gDNA derived from T cells, B-cell-depleted T cells, or PBMCs. Subjects who had been exposed to COVID-19, were actively infected with it, or had recovered from it provided the deeply sampled blood TCRbeta repertoires that made up the dataset. The repertoires were released in a freely available public database intended as a resource for research on the immune response to SARS-CoV-2. The samples were drawn from two sources: the first 160 participants of the ongoing ImmuneRACE study, and about 1,300 subjects contributed by 6 global collaborators. Nearly every sample came with metadata listing a de-identified subject ID, COVID-19 status, age in years and sex. Where HLA class I and class II types were available, the types were taken from metadata supplied by the sample provider, not from assay-based typing. Broader findings and caveats from the paper: Clinical and demographic metadata were provided uncurated, with the amount varying by source and participant.

The immunoSEQ Assay, a bias-controlled multiplex PCR, was used to amplify TCRbeta CDR3 regions from genomic DNA. The paper's processing steps were these. Nucleated cell counts per sample were estimated from amplification of reference gene primers within the assay. To quantify the absolute abundance of each unique TCRbeta CDR3 rearrangement, sequence reads were collapsed and filtered. For each sample, productive Simpson clonality was calculated by taking the square root of Simpson's diversity index across productive rearrangements. This immuneACCESS table, as held by TCRdb, lists in-frame sequences with V and J called but not all clones. Of the missing ones, under half trace to an unresolved V gene in checked studies; the others have no known cause. From that table come the V and J calls and clone size; the DNA was used to work out D and trimming. The sample records 250,000 to 300,000 clones, approximately 91% of which are singletons. Clones ranked in the top ten supply about 2% of the sample.

The origin of this receptor is a middle-aged woman with acute COVID-19. The sequenced sample consisted of PBMCs or T cells enriched from blood (not recorded which). The chain is encoded by TRBV11-3 joined to TRBJ2-7; 7 of the junction bases match TRBD2. The sequenced DNA: TGTGCCAGCAGCTTAAAAAGACTAGCATCTTTCAACGAGCAGTACTTC. It translates as CASSLKRLASFNEQYF.